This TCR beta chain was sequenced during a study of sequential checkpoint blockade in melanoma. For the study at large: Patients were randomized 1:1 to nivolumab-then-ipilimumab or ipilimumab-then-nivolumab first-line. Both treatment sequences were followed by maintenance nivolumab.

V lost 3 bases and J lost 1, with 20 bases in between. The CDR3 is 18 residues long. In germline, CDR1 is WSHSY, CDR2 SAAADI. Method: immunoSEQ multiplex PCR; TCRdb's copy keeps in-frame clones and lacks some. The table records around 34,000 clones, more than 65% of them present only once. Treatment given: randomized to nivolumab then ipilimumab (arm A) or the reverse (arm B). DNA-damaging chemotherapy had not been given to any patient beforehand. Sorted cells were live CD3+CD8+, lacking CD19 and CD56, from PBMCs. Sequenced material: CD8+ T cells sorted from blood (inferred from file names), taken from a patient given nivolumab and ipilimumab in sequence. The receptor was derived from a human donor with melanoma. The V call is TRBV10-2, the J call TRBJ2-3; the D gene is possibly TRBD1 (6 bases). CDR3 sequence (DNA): TGCGCCAGCAGTGAACATGTGAGGTCCAGGGGCCGCACAGATACGCAGTATTTT. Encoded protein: CASSEHVRSRGRTDTQYF.